What follows is one T cell receptor beta chain and its context. The sample originates from a study of blood T cell repertoires in COVID-19. How the authors handled the data: Estimation of nucleated cell counts relied on the amplification of reference gene primers. Some clones are missing from TCRdb's copy, which holds only in-frame ones; the method was immunoSEQ multiplex PCR. V, J and clone size are those of that table, while D and trimming were read from the DNA. Found here are 130,000 to 150,000 clones, 80% to 85% of them singletons; the top ten hold less than 6%. The ends were cut back, 7 bases at V and 4 bases at J, with 17 bases in the middle. The CDR3 contains 14 residues. CDR1 is SGHRS, CDR2 YFSETQ, per germline.

J is TRBJ1-2 and V is TRBV5-1; D gene unclear. Material for sequencing was PBMCs or T cells enriched from blood (not recorded which). This TCR came from a woman between 45 and 65 years old who had been exposed to COVID-19. The CDR3 loop is CASSGPGESYGYTF. As DNA, the CDR3 is TGCGCCAGCTCCGGGCCCGGGGAGAGCTATGGCTACACCTTC. The full variable domain, rest sourced from reference TRBV5-1 and TRBJ1-2, is KAGVTQTPRYLIKTRGQQVTLSCSPISGHRSVSWYQQTPGQGLQFLFEYFSETQRNKGNFPGRFSGRQFSNSRSEMNVSTLELGDSALYLCASSGPGESYGYTFGSGTRLTVV.